This T cell receptor (beta chain) comes out of a study of cytomegalovirus exposure and HLA in healthy donors. Regarding the study as a whole: Rarity characterized most TCR sequences, yet some public TCRs appeared in many donors. In an earlier analysis, most TCR beta V segments were productive about 87% or about 30% of the time.

While unrecorded immune exposures were likely, the donors were nominally healthy when sampled. V dropped 6 bases and J dropped 1 base, with 7 bases sitting between them. The germline CDR1 and CDR2 sequences are SGHRS and YFSETQ. The CDR3 totals 13 residues. This PCR relied on a set of 60 Vbeta primers and 13 Jbeta primers. TCRdb's copy holds only in-frame clones and misses some; the assay was immunoSEQ multiplex PCR. The sample includes 130,000 to 150,000 clones, roughly 83% seen only once; the top ten take roughly 4.5%. In the case of this clone: Its antigen is undetermined.

This clonotype was obtained from a man aged 35 to 55 in good health and CMV-seropositive. The chain employs TRBV5-1 and TRBJ2-2; D gene ambiguous. Sequencing input: PBMCs. The CDR3 is CASNRENTGELFF. In nucleotides, the CDR3 is TGCGCCAGCAATCGAGAGAACACCGGGGAGCTGTTTTTT. The variable domain in full, with the rest retrieved from reference TRBV5-1 and TRBJ2-2, is KAGVTQTPRYLIKTRGQQVTLSCSPISGHRSVSWYQQTPGQGLQFLFEYFSETQRNKGNFPGRFSGRQFSNSRSEMNVSTLELGDSALYLCASNRENTGELFFGEGSRLTVL.